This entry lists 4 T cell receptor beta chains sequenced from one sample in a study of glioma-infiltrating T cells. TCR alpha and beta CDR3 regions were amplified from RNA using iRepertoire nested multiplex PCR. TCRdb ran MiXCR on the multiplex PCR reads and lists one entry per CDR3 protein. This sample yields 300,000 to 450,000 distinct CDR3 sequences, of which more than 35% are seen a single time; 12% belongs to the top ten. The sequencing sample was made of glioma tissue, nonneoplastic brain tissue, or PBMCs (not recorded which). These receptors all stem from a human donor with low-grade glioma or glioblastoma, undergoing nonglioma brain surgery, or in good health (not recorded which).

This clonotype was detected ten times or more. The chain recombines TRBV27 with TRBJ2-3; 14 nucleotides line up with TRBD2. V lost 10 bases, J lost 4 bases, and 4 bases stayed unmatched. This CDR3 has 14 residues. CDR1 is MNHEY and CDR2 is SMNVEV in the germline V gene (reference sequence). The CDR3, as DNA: TGTGCCACCCGGGGACTAGCGGGAGCAGATACGCAGTATTTT. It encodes CATRGLAGADTQYF.

This chain's CDR3 is CASSEAGGTETQYF. Here the CDR3 DNA reads TGTGCCAGCAGCGAAGCGGGAGGAACAGAGACCCAGTACTTC. V gene TRBV5-4 combines with J gene TRBJ2-5; TRBD2 aligns across 9 bases. This CDR3 contains 14 residues. Germline CDR1 SGHNT, CDR2 YYREEE (reference sequence). Unmatched junction bases numbered 5, after V lost 4 bases and J lost 4 bases. Full variable domain (outside the CDR3, taken from reference TRBV5-4 and TRBJ2-5): ETGVTQSPTHLIKTRGQQVTLRCSSQSGHNTVSWYQQALGQGPQFIFQYYREEENGRGNFPPRFSGLQFPNYSSELNVNALELDDSALYLCASSEAGGTETQYFGPGTRLLVL.

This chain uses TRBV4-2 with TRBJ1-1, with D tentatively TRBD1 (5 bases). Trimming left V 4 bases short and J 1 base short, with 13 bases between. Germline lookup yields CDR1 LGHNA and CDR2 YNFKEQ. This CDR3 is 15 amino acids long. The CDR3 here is CASSLNLGGNTEAFF. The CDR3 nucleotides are TGTGCCAGCAGCCTAAACCTGGGGGGGAACACTGAAGCTTTCTTT.

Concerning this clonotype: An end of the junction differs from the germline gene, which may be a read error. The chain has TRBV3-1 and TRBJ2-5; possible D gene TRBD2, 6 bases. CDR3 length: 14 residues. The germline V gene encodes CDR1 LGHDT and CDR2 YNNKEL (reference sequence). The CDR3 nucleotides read TGTGCCAGCAGCCAAGATCTCGGGAGAGAGGCCCAGTACTTC. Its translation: CASSQDLGREAQYF.